These 6 T cell receptor beta chains came from one sample sequenced in a study of blood T cell repertoires in COVID-19. Measured with immunoSEQ multiplex PCR; TCRdb has only the in-frame clones, and not every one. Of a few hundred thousand clones listed, roughly 87% are singletons. Sequencing was carried out using PBMCs or T cells enriched from blood (not recorded which). All receptors derive from a woman aged 25 to 39 who had recovered from COVID-19.

The chain recombines TRBV2 with TRBJ2-1; D remains unclear. Germline CDR1 is SNHLY and CDR2 is FYNNEI. The V gene lost 1 base and the J gene lost 4 bases, with 14 bases spanning the gap. CDR3 size: 16 residues. CDR3 in DNA: TGTGCCAGCAGTGAAGAGATCAGGTGGGCATACAATGAGCAGTTCTTC. Translation gives CASSEEIRWAYNEQFF.

J is TRBJ2-1 and V is TRBV24-1, with a possible D match to TRBD2 (5 bases). Germline CDR1 is KGHDR and CDR2 is SFDVKD. V lost 6 bases and J lost 0, with 14 bases in between. This CDR3 spans 16 amino acids. CDR3 in amino acids: CATSHPVGSSYNEQFF. The CDR3 DNA reads TGTGCCACCAGTCACCCAGTGGGGAGCTCCTACAATGAGCAGTTCTTC.

V and J are TRBV24-1 and TRBJ2-2; 7 bases are shared with TRBD2. The CDR3 runs 16 residues. In germline, CDR1 is KGHDR, CDR2 SFDVKD. Unmatched junction bases numbered 6, after V lost 3 bases and J lost 3 bases. CDR3 sequence (DNA): TGTGCCACCAGTGATGGAGGACTAGTCTACACCGGGGAGCTGTTTTTT. Its translation: CATSDGGLVYTGELFF.

The chain has TRBV6-6 and TRBJ2-7; 7 bases agree with TRBD2. CDR3 size: 16 residues. V shed 6 bases and J 5 bases; nucleotides not matched to a gene: 16. The germline CDR1 and CDR2 sequences are MNHNY and SVGAGI (reference sequence). DNA of the CDR3: TGTGCCAGCAGACGCCGGGCTAGCGGCAAGTGGCACGAGCAGTACTTC. This codes for CASRRRASGKWHEQYF.

V usage is TRBV28 and J usage is TRBJ1-5; D may be TRBD1 (5 bases). Germline V gene sequence: CDR1 MDHEN, CDR2 SYDVKM. V dropped 6 bases and J dropped 4 bases, with 7 bases sitting between them. This CDR3 region has 12 residues. The CDR3 DNA follows: TGTGCCAGCAGCGGGGGTAATCAGCCCCAGCATTTT. The encoded protein is CASSGGNQPQHF.

This chain joins TRBV7-9 and TRBJ1-1, with D perhaps TRBD1 (6 bases). V lost 4 bases and J 5 bases, leaving 17 bases between the germline ends. CDR3 length equals 15 residues. The germline V gene has CDR1 SEHNR and CDR2 FQNEAQ (reference sequence). The CDR3, as DNA: TGTGCCAGCAGCTCGAACCGGGGGCGGGGGACTGAAGCTTTCTTT. Its protein is CASSSNRGRGTEAFF.